The 25 T cell receptor beta chains below come from one sample, sequenced in a study of post-analysis software for immune sequencing data. Study results and limitations: Comparison of patients with controls showed five or six TRBV segments more frequent in patients, TRBV5-6, TRBV5-1 and TRBV20-1 among them.

Every TCR beta cDNA library bore unique molecular identifiers. MiXCR was run by TCRdb on the PCR reads, yielding one entry per CDR3 protein. This table holds 740,000 or so distinct CDR3 sequences, approximately 53% found once. These TCRs' antigens remain unknown. Specimen: blood. These receptors came from a girl aged 5-17 years with multiple sclerosis.

The V and J genes are TRBV12-3 or TRBV12-4 and TRBJ1-2; D gene uncertain. The CDR3 loop spans 14 amino acids. V was pared by 2 bases and J by 3 bases, with 10 bases between. The CDR3: CASSLSADDYGYTF. The CDR3 DNA sequence: TGTGCCAGCAGTTTATCTGCAGATGACTATGGCTACACCTTC.

The V and J genes are TRBV27 and TRBJ1-2; 7 nucleotides agree with TRBD1. Germline assignment: CDR1 MNHEY and CDR2 SMNVEV (reference sequence). Trimming removed 3 bases from V and 6 bases from J; junction bases left unmatched: 4. The length of the CDR3 is 13 residues. The CDR3 sequence: CASSFPTGDGYTF. CDR3 in DNA: TGTGCCAGCAGTTTCCCAACAGGGGATGGCTACACCTTC.

This chain joins TRBV5-1 and TRBJ1-5; D is possibly TRBD1 (5 bases). The CDR3 is made up of 15 amino acids. V lost 2 bases and J 5 bases, leaving 14 bases between the germline ends. Germline V CDR1 and CDR2: SGHRS, YFSETQ. CDR3 nucleotide sequence: TGCGCCAGCAGCTTAGGGGACGGGGTCTATCAGCCCCAGCATTTT. It encodes CASSLGDGVYQPQHF. Filled out from reference TRBV5-1 and TRBJ1-5, the complete variable domain reads KAGVTQTPRYLIKTRGQQVTLSCSPISGHRSVSWYQQTPGQGLQFLFEYFSETQRNKGNFPGRFSGRQFSNSRSEMNVSTLELGDSALYLCASSLGDGVYQPQHFGDGTRLSIL.

The J gene is TRBJ2-7, the V gene TRBV6-5; D ambiguous. With 11 bases removed from V and 1 base from J, the gap between germline ends came to 18 bases. The CDR3 has 14 residues. Germline assignment: CDR1 MNHEY and CDR2 SVGAGI. Written as DNA, the CDR3 is TGTGCCTCGGCGGCAATGGGCTTTTCCTACGAGCAGTACTTC. This encodes CASAAMGFSYEQYF.

This clonotype has more than one count but fewer than ten. The genes are TRBV12-3 or TRBV12-4 and TRBJ1-2; 9 nucleotides match TRBD1. This CDR3 region has 16 residues. V gave up 5 bases and J gave up 0 bases; unmatched junction bases: 7. As DNA, the CDR3 is TGTGCCAGCAGTCCTAGGGACAGGGCAGCTAACTATGGCTACACCTTC. The encoded protein is CASSPRDRAANYGYTF.

The V gene is TRBV5-1, the J gene TRBJ2-7; 8 positions match TRBD1. CDR1 and CDR2 (germline): SGHRS, YFSETQ. V lost 6 bases, J lost 3 bases, and 5 bases stayed unmatched. The CDR3 length is 13 residues. CDR3 in amino acids: CASTTDRGYEQYF. The CDR3 DNA follows: TGCGCCAGCACCACAGACAGGGGCTACGAGCAGTACTTC.

J is TRBJ2-1 and V is TRBV7-6, with 7 bases aligning to TRBD1. Germline CDR1 is SGHVS and CDR2 is FNYEAQ. CDR3 length: 15 amino acids. V trimming: 5 bases; J trimming: 7 bases; junction bases outside the gene matches: 11. The CDR3 DNA reads TGTGCCAGCAGCGACCGACAGGGAAAACGGAATGAGCAGTTCTTC. Translating it yields CASSDRQGKRNEQFF.

This clonotype was observed a few times. The V and J genes are TRBV5-1 and TRBJ2-1, with D perhaps matching TRBD2 (6 bases). The germline gives CDR1 SGHRS, CDR2 YFSETQ. Deletions cut 4 bases from V and 2 bases from J, with 13 bases between. CDR3 length equals 15 residues. As DNA, the CDR3 is TGCGCCAGCAGCCCCATAGCGGCTACCTACAATGAGCAGTTCTTC. Translation gives CASSPIAATYNEQFF.

The chain uses TRBV12-3 or TRBV12-4 and TRBJ2-7, with a weak D call TRBD1 (5 bases). This CDR3 has 15 residues. With 5 bases removed from V and 1 base from J, the gap between germline ends came to 15 bases. DNA for the CDR3: TGTGCCAGCAGTGTCGACAGTTCTCCATCCTACGAGCAGTACTTC. Translated, it gives CASSVDSSPSYEQYF.

J is TRBJ2-3 and V is TRBV3-1; 10 bases agree with TRBD2. Trimming removed 0 bases from V and 2 bases from J; junction bases left unmatched: 5. The CDR3 runs 17 residues. CDR1 and CDR2 (germline): LGHDT, YNNKEL (reference sequence). The CDR3 nucleotides read TGTGCCAGCAGCCAAGATGGCCTAGCGGGAGTCACAGATACGCAGTATTTT. It codes for CASSQDGLAGVTDTQYF.

The chain links TRBV7-9 to TRBJ1-2, with 9 bases matching TRBD1. This CDR3 spans 17 amino acids. V dropped 2 bases and J dropped 2; count of bases not matched to a gene: 9. Per germline, CDR1 SEHNR and CDR2 FQNEAQ (reference sequence). Here the CDR3 DNA reads TGTGCCAGCAGCTTAAGACGACCGGGACAGGGAAACTATGGCTACACCTTC. Protein sequence: CASSLRRPGQGNYGYTF.

This clonotype was seen more than once but under ten times. This chain links TRBV5-1 with TRBJ2-3; 7 bases are a match to TRBD1. CDR3 length equals 15 residues. V lost 0 bases, J lost 2 bases, and 3 bases stayed unmatched. Germline V lookup: CDR1 SGHRS, CDR2 YFSETQ. CDR3 sequence reads: CASSLGDRPTDTQYF. CDR3 sequence (DNA): TGCGCCAGCAGCTTGGGGGACAGACCCACAGATACGCAGTATTTT. Complete variable domain (other parts from reference TRBV5-1 and TRBJ2-3): KAGVTQTPRYLIKTRGQQVTLSCSPISGHRSVSWYQQTPGQGLQFLFEYFSETQRNKGNFPGRFSGRQFSNSRSEMNVSTLELGDSALYLCASSLGDRPTDTQYFGPGTRLTVL.

The chain combines TRBV5-1 with TRBJ1-2; D call uncertain. V was clipped by 0 bases and J by 8 bases, with 8 bases between them. The CDR3 totals 12 residues. Germline-derived CDR1 and CDR2 are SGHRS and YFSETQ. CDR3 amino acids: CASSLEGLGYTF. CDR3 coding DNA: TGCGCCAGCAGCTTGGAGGGTTTAGGCTACACCTTC.

The CDR3 nucleotides are TGTGCCAGCAGCTCGGGTTTGGCCCATGAGACCCAGTACTTC. Amino acid sequence: CASSSGLAHETQYF. The chain is built from TRBV5-6 and TRBJ2-5; unclear D gene. The CDR3 sequence is 14 residues long. V lost 3 bases to trimming and J lost 5 bases, with 14 bases between them. Germline CDR1 reads SGHDT; CDR2 reads YYEEEE.

In this sample, this clonotype turned up a few times. CDR3 DNA sequence: TGCAGTGCTAGAGATCTCTACGGGGGCGCCCACTCTAACTATGGCTACACCTTC. Translated: CSARDLYGGAHSNYGYTF. The J gene is TRBJ1-2, the V gene TRBV20-1; tentatively, D is TRBD1 (6 bases). Trimming left V 0 bases short and J 0 bases short, with 20 bases between. The CDR3 extends over 18 amino acids. From germline, CDR1 is DFQATT and CDR2 SNEGSKA (reference sequence).

This clonotype came up once. The J gene is TRBJ2-1, the V gene TRBV20-1; D ambiguous. CDR1 is DFQATT and CDR2 is SNEGSKA in the germline V gene (reference sequence). The CDR3 consists of 10 residues. Trimming took off 3 bases at V and 6 bases at J, with 3 bases between the two ends. The CDR3 region has the DNA TGCAGTGCTAGGCTCAATGAGCAGTTCTTC. It specifies CSARLNEQFF.

A few counts support this clonotype. The chain uses TRBV5-1 and TRBJ1-2, with TRBD1 matching over 7 bases. V gave up 0 bases and J gave up 3 bases; unmatched junction bases: 5. The CDR3 loop spans 15 amino acids. Germline-derived CDR1 and CDR2 are SGHRS and YFSETQ. CDR3 bases: TGCGCCAGCAGCTTGGAATCAGGGGGTTACTATGGCTACACCTTC. Its translation: CASSLESGGYYGYTF.

This clonotype was detected only a few times. The V and J genes are TRBV6-5 and TRBJ2-7, with D possibly matching TRBD1 (6 bases). The CDR3 totals 13 residues. CDR1 MNHEY and CDR2 SVGAGI come from the germline V gene. The ends were cut back, 5 bases at V and 2 bases at J, with 10 bases in the middle. CDR3 residues: CASSPGHPYEQYF. CDR3 bases: TGTGCCAGCAGTCCGGGACACCCCTACGAGCAGTACTTC.

This chain links TRBV20-1 with TRBJ1-1; D may be TRBD1 (5 bases). Germline V gene sequence: CDR1 DFQATT, CDR2 SNEGSKA (reference sequence). The CDR3 has 12 residues. CDR3 sequence reads: CRGLSQNVEAFF. The CDR3 coding sequence is TGCAGGGGACTGAGCCAGAATGTTGAAGCTTTCTTT.

The V call is TRBV5-1, the J call TRBJ2-1; D unclear. Germline CDR1 SGHRS, CDR2 YFSETQ. Trimming cost V 1 base and J 1 base, with 9 bases left between them. The CDR3 has 15 residues. In DNA, the CDR3 is TGCGCCAGCAGCTTGACCAGTAGGTCCTACAATGAGCAGTTCTTC. It codes for CASSLTSRSYNEQFF.

This clonotype appeared a single time. The chain recombines TRBV6-5 with TRBJ1-1; D perhaps matches TRBD1 (6 bases). In germline, CDR1 is MNHEY, CDR2 SVGAGI. V shed 8 bases and J shed 3 bases, with 13 bases lying between them. This CDR3 contains 13 residues. The CDR3, as DNA: TGTGCCAGCCGAATGGGGGCATACACTGAAGCTTTCTTT. This codes for CASRMGAYTEAFF.

This clonotype showed up just a few times. This sequence joins TRBV12-3 or TRBV12-4 and TRBJ1-1; D remains ambiguous. The CDR3 has 15 amino acids. V dropped 3 bases and J dropped 1 base, with 12 bases sitting between them. CDR3 region: CASSFRREGNTEAFF. The CDR3 nucleotides read TGTGCCAGCAGTTTTAGGAGGGAGGGGAACACTGAAGCTTTCTTT.

The chain couples TRBV20-1 to TRBJ2-3; 13 bases are a match to TRBD2. V gave up 3 bases and J gave up 3 bases; unmatched junction bases: 12. Looked up from germline, CDR1 is DFQATT and CDR2 is SNEGSKA (reference sequence). The CDR3 consists of 18 residues. The CDR3 reads CSASGSGTSGTSTDTQYF. Written as DNA, the CDR3 is TGCAGTGCTAGTGGCTCCGGGACTAGCGGGACGTCGACAGATACGCAGTATTTT.

V is TRBV5-1 and J is TRBJ1-2; maybe TRBD1 (6 bases). The CDR3 is 14 amino acids. CDR1 and CDR2 from the germline V gene are SGHRS and YFSETQ. Deletions cut 4 bases from V and 2 bases from J, with 12 bases between. CDR3 in DNA: TGCGCCAGCAGCCGGGAGGACAGCAACTATGGCTACACCTTC. This sequence encodes CASSREDSNYGYTF.

V gene TRBV5-1 combines with J gene TRBJ1-1, with 10 bases identical to TRBD1. Germline CDR1 reads SGHRS; CDR2 reads YFSETQ. This CDR3 comprises 15 residues. The J segment lost 4 bases and the V segment lost 0 bases, leaving 3 bases of the junction unmatched. Here the CDR3 reads CASSLAGTGATEAFF. The CDR3 DNA is TGCGCCAGCAGCTTGGCCGGGACAGGGGCCACTGAAGCTTTCTTT.